One T cell receptor (beta chain) is described in this entry. Its target is not known. Tumor samples were taken before definitive surgery or chemotherapy. The table came from immunoSEQ multiplex PCR; TCRdb's copy has only in-frame clones and leaves some out. The sample records about 4,900 clones, around 66% being singletons. The data derive from a study of high-grade serous ovarian cancer treatment subgroups. Overall study results and limits: Different patients shared almost no repertoire; same-patient tumors shared about 0.1 to 0.8. Spatial context was lost because tumors were sequenced in bulk. Repertoire analysis covered CDR3 alone, not CDR1 or CDR2.

From germline, CDR1 is SGHRS and CDR2 YFSETQ. Trimming left V 4 bases short and J 7 bases short, with 11 bases between. CDR3 size: 12 residues. The sequenced sample consisted of tumor tissue. This TCR came from a human donor with high-grade serous ovarian cancer. The rearrangement links TRBV5-1 to TRBJ1-2; maybe TRBD1 (5 bases). The CDR3 reads CASSEGLTGYTF. The CDR3 region has the DNA TGCGCCAGCAGCGAGGGGTTAACTGGCTACACCTTC.